This T cell receptor beta chain emerged from a study of blood T cell repertoires in COVID-19. What the recovered Cohort 3 donors had was two negative PCRs, clearance, or symptom resolution. CDR1 is MNHEY, CDR2 SVGAGI, per germline. V lost 0 bases, J lost 2 bases, and 5 bases lay in between. CDR3 length equals 14 residues. Sequencing was performed with immunoSEQ multiplex PCR; in TCRdb, only in-frame clones are kept and a portion is missing. The table lists around 280,000 clones, around 85% of them singletons. Remarks on this clone: Distinct nucleotide sequences in the sample also encode this CDR3.

The chain uses TRBV6-5 and TRBJ1-5; D is perhaps TRBD1 (5 bases). The origin of this receptor is a woman between 40 and 55 years old who had recovered from COVID-19. Sequencing used PBMCs or T cells enriched from blood (not recorded which). The CDR3 DNA follows: TGTGCCAGCAGTTACTCAGGGGGCAATCAGCCCCAGCATTTT. Translation: CASSYSGGNQPQHF.